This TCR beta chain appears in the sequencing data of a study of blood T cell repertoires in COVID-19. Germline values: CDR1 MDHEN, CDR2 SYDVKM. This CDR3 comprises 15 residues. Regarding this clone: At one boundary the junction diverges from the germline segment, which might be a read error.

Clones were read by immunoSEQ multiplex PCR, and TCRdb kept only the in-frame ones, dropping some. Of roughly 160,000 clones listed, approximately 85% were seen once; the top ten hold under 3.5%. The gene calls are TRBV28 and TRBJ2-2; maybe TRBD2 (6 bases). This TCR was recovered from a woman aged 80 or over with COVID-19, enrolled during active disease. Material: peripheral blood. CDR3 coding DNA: TGTGCCAGTAGTTCCGGGACTCGGAACACCGGGGAGCTGTTTTTT. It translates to CASSSGTRNTGELFF. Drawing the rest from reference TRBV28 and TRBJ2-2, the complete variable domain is DVKVTQSSRYLVKRTGEKVFLECVQDMDHENMFWYRQDPGLGLRLIYFSYDVKMKEKGDIPEGYSVSREKKERFSLILESASTNQTSMYLCASSSGTRNTGELFFGEGSRLTVL.